The 25 T cell receptor beta chains listed next were all sequenced from one sample in a study of metastatic and nonmetastatic thyroid tumors (dated by TCRdb to the early 2020s). The library came from PCR. Reads for this sample came from an Illumina HiSeq 4000. In TCRdb, the public reads were trimmed at Q25 with fastp and aligned with MiXCR, with productive beta chains retained. This sample holds approximately 17,000 clones; about a quarter were observed only once. Roughly 20% of the sample comes from the top ten. No treatment had been received by any patient before thyroid surgery. Material: tumor tissue. Receptors originate from a female donor with papillary thyroid cancer or a benign thyroid nodule (not recorded which). Some clones in this sample may be carry-over from other donors' samples.

The CDR3 spells CASSLEGWGDTQYF. For the CDR3, the DNA is TGTGCCAGCAGTTTGGAAGGGTGGGGAGATACGCAGTATTTT. The V call is TRBV28, the J call TRBJ2-3; D uncertain. V gave up 3 bases and J gave up 5 bases, with 12 bases separating them. Germline V gene sequence: CDR1 MDHEN, CDR2 SYDVKM. The CDR3 runs to 14 residues.

Notes on this clone: An end of the junction differs from the germline gene, which may be a read error. This chain connects TRBV6-1 to TRBJ2-7, with D perhaps TRBD1 (6 bases). This CDR3 has 16 residues. Germline CDR1 and CDR2: MNHNS and SASEGT. In DNA, the CDR3 is TGTGCCGGCAGTGAAGGAGGCAGGGGACGTTCCTACGAGCAGTACTTC. The encoded protein is CAGSEGGRGRSYEQYF.

This clone was seen many times. The chain carries TRBV7-2 and TRBJ2-1, with 10 positions matching TRBD2. Germline-derived CDR1 and CDR2 are SGHTA and FQGNSA. This CDR3 has 16 amino acids. J gave up 4 bases and V 5 bases, and 8 bases lay outside the gene matches. The CDR3 reads CASSLSGGTAYNEQFF. CDR3 nucleotides: TGTGCCAGCAGCCTTAGCGGGGGGACGGCGTACAATGAGCAGTTCTTC.

For this clone: Because it lacks the conserved phenylalanine or tryptophan at the end, this CDR3 is likely a read error. This chain uses TRBV7-6 with TRBJ2-1, with unresolved D. CDR3 size: 13 residues. Trimming pared 1 base from V and 10 bases from J, leaving 11 bases between. Germline values: CDR1 SGHVS, CDR2 FNYEAQ. CDR3: CASSLDRPTEQFL. In DNA, the CDR3 is TGTGCCAGCAGCTTAGACCGGCCCACGGAGCAGTTCCTC.

A few counts support this clone. The rearrangement links TRBV2 to TRBJ2-1; D ambiguous. Per the germline V gene, CDR1 is SNHLY and CDR2 is FYNNEI. This CDR3 region has 15 residues. With 5 bases removed from V and 5 bases from J, the gap between germline ends came to 16 bases. For the CDR3, the DNA is TGTGCCAGCAGTCCGTCTCCGGCCTCAAACAATGAGCAGTTCTTC. Its protein is CASSPSPASNNEQFF.

By sample fraction, this clone is medium-sized. This chain joins TRBV12-3 or TRBV12-4 and TRBJ2-7, with 10 nucleotides matching TRBD1. This CDR3 contains 14 residues. Trimming removed 6 bases from V and 2 bases from J; junction bases left unmatched: 4. The CDR3 here is CASSRGTGAYEQYF. The CDR3 nucleotides are TGTGCCAGCAGCCGAGGGACAGGGGCCTACGAGCAGTACTTC.

The table lists this clone with many counts. This chain joins TRBV19 and TRBJ1-3; TRBD1 matches at 7 bases. This CDR3 is built from 16 residues. V shed 5 bases, J shed 0 bases, and the junction held 7 bases outside the gene matches. The germline gives CDR1 LNHDA, CDR2 SQIVND (reference sequence). The CDR3 sequence is CASSPRQGYSGNTIYF. CDR3 coding DNA: TGTGCCAGTAGTCCAAGACAGGGCTACTCTGGAAACACCATATATTTT.

At least ten counts were recorded for this clone. The V gene is TRBV2, the J gene TRBJ2-2; the D call may be TRBD1 or TRBD2 (6 bases each). Per germline, CDR1 SNHLY and CDR2 FYNNEI. Trimming took 4 bases from V and 6 from J, leaving 12 bases between them. CDR3 length: 14 amino acids. The CDR3 DNA follows: TGTGCCAGCAGTGGACGGAGGGGGGCCGGGGAGCTGTTTTTT. Its protein is CASSGRRGAGELFF. The full variable domain, completed using reference TRBV2 and TRBJ2-2, is EPEVTQTPSHQVTQMGQEVILRCVPISNHLYFYWYRQILGQKVEFLVSFYNNEISEKSEIFDDQFSVERPDGSNFTLKIRSTKLEDSAMYFCASSGRRGAGELFFGEGSRLTVL.

Comment on this clone: The junction does not match germline at one end; this may be a read error. This chain uses TRBV24-1 with TRBJ2-3; 7 bases are shared with TRBD2. The germline V gene has CDR1 KGHDR and CDR2 SFDVKD. This CDR3 is built from 18 residues. The CDR3, as DNA: TGTGCCACCAGGGATTTGTCCTCTTCTAGCGGAAGCACAGATACGAAGTATTTT. Protein sequence: CATRDLSSSSGSTDTKYF.

This clone is termed medium-sized. J is TRBJ1-2 and V is TRBV24-1; 7 positions match TRBD1. Germline V CDR1 and CDR2: KGHDR, SFDVKD. V shed 5 bases, J shed 4 bases, and the junction held 3 bases outside the gene matches. CDR3 size: 13 residues. The CDR3: CATSARDSYGYTF. The CDR3 DNA reads as TGTGCCACCAGTGCTAGGGACAGCTATGGCTACACCTTC.

This clone occurred many times. The V gene is TRBV3-1, the J gene TRBJ2-1; 11 bases map to TRBD1. Germline V gene data show CDR1 as LGHDT and CDR2 as YNNKEL (reference sequence). CDR3 length: 16 amino acids. The V segment lost 0 bases and the J segment 7 bases; nucleotides outside the gene matches: 5. The CDR3 DNA is TGTGCCAGCAGCCAAGAATGGACAGGGGGCTTGAATGAGCAGTTCTTC. Protein: CASSQEWTGGLNEQFF.

This clone was counted many times. The gene calls are TRBV9 and TRBJ2-1, with 13 bases lining up with TRBD2. In germline, CDR1 is SGDLS, CDR2 YYNGEE. The CDR3 consists of 16 residues. V lost 3 bases, J lost 7 bases, and 7 bases stayed unmatched. This CDR3 reads CASSERGTSGMNEQFF. In DNA form, the CDR3 reads TGTGCCAGCAGCGAGCGGGGGACTAGCGGGATGAATGAGCAGTTCTTC. The whole variable domain, remainder taken from reference TRBV9 and TRBJ2-1, is DSGVTQTPKHLITATGQRVTLRCSPRSGDLSVYWYQQSLDQGLQFLIQYYNGEERAKGNILERFSAQQFPDLHSELNLSSLELGDSALYFCASSERGTSGMNEQFFGPGTRLTVL.

This clone has a handful of counts. The V gene is TRBV19, the J gene TRBJ1-2; 7 bases align to TRBD1. V shed 8 bases and J 8 bases; nucleotides not matched to a gene: 8. Germline-derived CDR1 and CDR2 are LNHDA and SQIVND (reference sequence). The CDR3 loop spans 12 amino acids. The CDR3: CASSGDSYGYTF. CDR3 coding DNA: TGTGCCAGTTCGGGGGACAGTTACGGCTACACCTTC.

The chain uses TRBV20-1 and TRBJ2-3, with 8 bases that match TRBD2. Germline loops: CDR1 DFQATT, CDR2 SNEGSKA (reference sequence). V lost 2 bases to trimming and J lost 4 bases; unmatched junction nucleotides: 8. This CDR3 region has 15 residues. The CDR3 spells CSARWSGSVSDTQYF. In DNA form, the CDR3 reads TGCAGTGCTAGATGGAGCGGGAGCGTCTCAGATACGCAGTATTTT.

This clone is termed medium-sized (0.01 to 0.1%). The chain employs TRBV4-2 and TRBJ2-7, with TRBD1 matching over 9 bases. The germline V gene has CDR1 LGHNA and CDR2 YNFKEQ. The CDR3 totals 14 residues. The V gene end was trimmed by 4 bases and the J gene end by 4 bases; junction bases not matched to a gene: 5. The CDR3 bases are TGTGCCAGCAGCCGGGACAGGGATTTTTACGAGCAGTACTTC. Translation gives CASSRDRDFYEQYF.

This clone appeared many times. This sequence may be a read error, since a much larger clone differs from it by one base. V gene TRBV12-5 combines with J gene TRBJ2-2; possible D gene TRBD1, 7 bases. V lost 7 bases and J 5 bases, leaving 20 bases between the germline ends. The CDR3 is made up of 16 amino acids. CDR1 is LGHNT and CDR2 is FRNRAP in the germline V gene. The CDR3 is CASVFRGTARTGELFF. DNA of the CDR3: TGTGCTAGTGTTTTCCGGGGGACAGCTCGAACCGGGGAGCTGTTTTTT.

Notes on this clone: An end of the junction differs from the germline gene, which may be a read error. The chain combines TRBV20-1 with TRBJ2-7; possible D gene TRBD2, 5 bases. Germline lookup yields CDR1 DFQATT and CDR2 SNEGSKA (reference sequence). This CDR3 spans 15 amino acids. The CDR3 sequence: CSSSLAVGGSDDQYF. CDR3 bases: TGCAGTTCTTCACTGGCAGTCGGAGGATCGGACGATCAGTACTTC.

This clone has ten or more counts. A read error may be the cause here, since a much bigger clone is one base away. Within the sample, other DNA sequences also encode this same CDR3. The chain has TRBV3-1 and TRBJ1-5; D gene ambiguous. V was pared by 1 base and J by 4 bases, with 8 bases between. The CDR3 sequence is 14 residues long. Germline V gives CDR1 LGHDT, CDR2 YNNKEL (reference sequence). The CDR3 nucleotides read TGTGCCAGCAGCCAAGCGGGGAATAATCAGCCCCAGCATTTT. Its protein is CASSQAGNNQPQHF. Using reference TRBV3-1 and TRBJ1-5 for the parts outside the CDR3, the full variable domain is DTAVSQTPKYLVTQMGNDKSIKCEQNLGHDTMYWYKQDSKKFLKIMFSYNNKELIINETVPNRFSPKSPDKAHLNLHINSLELGDSAVYFCASSQAGNNQPQHFGDGTRLSIL.

This clone was seen repeatedly, ten times or more. The genes are TRBV15 and TRBJ2-5; 15 positions match TRBD2. V gave up 4 bases and J gave up 2 bases; unmatched junction bases: 5. Germline CDR1 reads LNHNV; CDR2 reads YYDKDF (reference sequence). The CDR3 consists of 17 residues. DNA for the CDR3: TGTGCCACCAGCAAACCCGGGACTAGCGGGGGGCAAGAGACCCAGTACTTC. Amino acid sequence: CATSKPGTSGGQETQYF.

This clone was seen at least ten times. The chain joins TRBV10-2 to TRBJ2-7; 15 bases are a match to TRBD2. Germline CDR1 is WSHSY and CDR2 is SAAADI. The CDR3 is made up of 14 amino acids. V dropped 8 bases and J dropped 1; count of bases not matched to a gene: 0. In nucleotides, the CDR3 is TGCGCCAGCGGGACTAGCGGGGGGTCCTACGAGCAGTACTTC. Protein: CASGTSGGSYEQYF.

The rearrangement uses TRBV6-1 and TRBJ2-6; D remains ambiguous. Germline-derived CDR1 and CDR2 are MNHNS and SASEGT. The CDR3 extends over 16 amino acids. V was shortened by 8 bases and J by 0 bases, with 14 bases between the two germline ends. Written as DNA, the CDR3 is TGTGCCAGCTCATACACTCTCCCCTCTGGGGCCAACGTCCTGACTTTC. Translated, it gives CASSYTLPSGANVLTF.

The chain links TRBV5-1 to TRBJ1-6; D remains unclear. Germline V gene data show CDR1 as SGHRS and CDR2 as YFSETQ. V was trimmed by 3 bases and J by 7 bases, leaving 14 bases between them. The CDR3 sequence is 15 residues long. The CDR3 sequence is CASSSRSLGNSPLHF. The CDR3 coding sequence is TGCGCCAGCAGCTCCCGGTCCCTGGGGAATTCACCCCTCCACTTT. The full variable domain, its missing parts supplied by reference TRBV5-1 and TRBJ1-6, is KAGVTQTPRYLIKTRGQQVTLSCSPISGHRSVSWYQQTPGQGLQFLFEYFSETQRNKGNFPGRFSGRQFSNSRSEMNVSTLELGDSALYLCASSSRSLGNSPLHFGNGTRLTVT.

Concerning this clone itself: The junction does not match germline at one end; this may be a read error. The J gene is TRBJ2-5, the V gene TRBV5-6, with TRBD2 identical over 7 bases. The CDR3 consists of 16 residues. Germline CDR1 SGHDT, CDR2 YYEEEE. The CDR3 DNA reads as TGTGCCAGCAGCCCTACTCTAGCTGGAGGGAGGGAGACCCATTACTTC. It encodes CASSPTLAGGRETHYF.

In this sample, this clone turned up many times. The genes are TRBV7-9 and TRBJ1-6; 9 nucleotides align to TRBD1. Per germline, CDR1 SEHNR and CDR2 FQNEAQ (reference sequence). V shed 6 bases and J 8 bases; nucleotides not matched to a gene: 2. CDR3 length: 13 residues. The chain's CDR3 is CASRGQGDSPLHF. DNA for the CDR3: TGTGCCAGCAGGGGACAGGGAGATTCACCCCTCCACTTT.

The chain has TRBV19 and TRBJ2-1; TRBD2 matches at 11 bases. CDR1 is LNHDA, CDR2 SQIVND, per germline (reference sequence). After removal of 5 bases from V and 12 bases from J, the junction contained 6 bases not matched to a gene. The CDR3 length is 13 residues. CDR3 sequence reads: CASSHGTSGAQFF. CDR3 in DNA: TGTGCCAGTAGTCATGGGACTAGCGGTGCGCAGTTCTTC. The complete variable domain, with remaining parts taken from reference TRBV19 and TRBJ2-1, reads DGGITQSPKYLFRKEGQNVTLSCEQNLNHDAMYWYRQDPGQGLRLIYYSQIVNDFQKGDIAEGYSVSREKKESFPLTVTSAQKNPTAFYLCASSHGTSGAQFFGPGTRLTVL.